This T cell receptor beta chain was observed in a study of blood T cells in healthy people across ages (dated by TCRdb to the mid-2010s). Background for the entire study: In model experiments, template switching captured roughly one uniquely barcoded TCR beta cDNA molecule for every two T cells. Age-related changes in TCR beta repertoire diversity were measured in the study by deep sequencing normalized with unique cDNA molecular identifiers. The donors were split into four age groups: young (average around 15 years), middle-aged (roughly 39), aged (62) and long-lived (over 75). To avoid experimental bias, donors of different ages were spread randomly across the sequencing lanes. For two donors (one aged 18 to 29 and one aged 80 or older), the study analyzed two additional independent replicas of 1 million unique cDNA reads from the same blood draw.

The library was built by means of 5' RACE. Sequenced using an Illumina HiSeq 2500. A second about 7 to 11 cycle PCR used a sample-barcoded 5' primer and a J-beta primer mix. Each TCR beta cDNA molecule received a unique molecular identifier from a template-switch 5' adaptor carrying 12 random nucleotides. At least 3 million CDR3-containing paired-end reads were obtained from each sample. The Mint cDNA synthesis kit, primed by a TRBC-specific oligonucleotide, was used to synthesize first-strand cDNA from all RNA. Following uracil-DNA glycosylase treatment, all cDNA underwent a first 18-cycle PCR with the universal primers M1SS and BC2_uni_R. On the authors' methods: For normalization, 1 million high-quality reads were randomly selected from each sample, with every read carrying a distinct molecular identifier. Reads with shared molecular identifiers were discarded instead of being binned into consensus sequences. MiTCR, run with a Q25 quality threshold and the strictest error-elimination algorithm, handled CDR3 identification, clonotype clustering and error correction. A nonparametric unseen species model with Euler transformation was used to estimate lower-bound total TCR beta diversity. TCRdb trimmed the raw reads at Q25, called clones with MiXCR and kept productive beta chains. Rows are unified per CDR3 protein, each entry keeping the most common DNA and genes. The authors' filters were not applied to this entry. The sample table contains about 970,000 distinct CDR3 sequences; only one count was recorded for roughly 51% of them. Around 21% of the sample is in the top ten clones.

This clonotype was counted between two and nine times. The specificity of this receptor is unknown. Base-call qualities are not available, and no considerably larger clone is one nucleotide away. Overall study results and their limits: Estimates of total diversity based on one million sequenced T cells were regarded as lower bounds and as underestimates. Because the CMV infection status of the donors was unknown, age-related changes in expanded clonotypes may potentially have been confounded. Observed TCR beta diversity per million T cells fell roughly linearly with age, and a significant reduction was already apparent by age roughly 40. Bulk unsorted PBMC profiling prevented conclusive comparison of naive and antigen-experienced compartments. Observed TCR beta diversity correlated strongly with the percentage of naive T cells measured by flow cytometry. Compared with the aged group, more naive CD4+ T cells, fewer expanded clones and increased TCR diversity were shown by the long-lived group, suggesting age selection.

Systemically healthy Caucasian individuals from Russia, around 38 in total and aged roughly 6 to 90 years, were included as donors. Around 10 milliliters of peripheral blood were collected from each donor into EDTA-treated Vacutainer tubes. Ficoll-Paque density-gradient centrifugation was used to isolate PBMCs, with at least 7 million per sample. Total RNA, at least 5 micrograms per sample, was extracted from PBMCs with Trizol reagent. The percentages of naive CD45RAhigh/CD27high T cells were determined by flow cytometry on a PBMC aliquot from every donor. V is trimmed back by 4 bases and J by 3 bases, and the junction contains 15 bases that no gene match accounts for. The CDR3, from cysteine to phenylalanine, totals 17 residues. The entry retains the CDR3 DNA only, 51 bases that are in frame from base 1. According to the germline V gene, CDR1 reads ENHRY and CDR2 reads SYGVKD.

The source material was blood. The chain links TRBV10-3 with TRBJ2-7; 7 bases in the middle match TRBD1. The clonotype was recovered from a woman aged 60-75 years in good health. The sequenced DNA: TGTGCCATCAGTGGGTCCTCGTACGGGACAGCAAACTACGAGCAGTACTTC. The resulting protein is CAISGSSYGTANYEQYF.